The 20 T cell receptor beta chains given below trace back to one sample, sequenced in a study of blood T cell repertoires in COVID-19. Repertoires were generated with immunoSEQ multiplex PCR, while TCRdb's copy carries only in-frame clones and drops some. The data hold around 170,000 clones, with 84% observed a single time. Sequencing was performed on peripheral blood. The source of these receptors is a man aged 18-30 years with active or convalescent COVID-19.

Only one count was recorded for this clone. V gene TRBV27 combines with J gene TRBJ2-7; 10 bases map to TRBD1. V lost 5 bases and J lost 2; bases outside the gene matches: 9. The length of the CDR3 is 16 residues. Germline values: CDR1 MNHEY, CDR2 SMNVEV (reference sequence). The CDR3 DNA is TGTGCCAGCAGTACCACGGGACAGGGGAATCCCTACGAGCAGTACTTC. This translates into CASSTTGQGNPYEQYF.

The genes are TRBV5-1 and TRBJ2-3, with unresolved D. Germline V CDR1 and CDR2: SGHRS, YFSETQ. The V end was cut by 2 bases, the J end by 6 bases, with 10 bases between. The CDR3 runs 13 residues. The CDR3 sequence: CASSFRSADTQYF. For the CDR3, the DNA is TGCGCCAGCAGCTTCCGGTCCGCGGATACGCAGTATTTT. The whole variable domain, filled in from reference TRBV5-1 and TRBJ2-3, reads KAGVTQTPRYLIKTRGQQVTLSCSPISGHRSVSWYQQTPGQGLQFLFEYFSETQRNKGNFPGRFSGRQFSNSRSEMNVSTLELGDSALYLCASSFRSADTQYFGPGTRLTVL.

This chain links TRBV4-3 with TRBJ2-1; D might be TRBD2 (6 bases). This CDR3 is built from 19 residues. V dropped 0 bases and J dropped 1 base, with 19 bases sitting between them. Germline-derived CDR1 and CDR2 are LGHNA and YSLEER. The CDR3 coding sequence is TGCGCCAGCAGCCAAGATGATTTTACGCGGGATCGGTCCTACAATGAGCAGTTCTTC. It is translated as CASSQDDFTRDRSYNEQFF.

The chain joins TRBV7-2 to TRBJ2-1; 10 bases agree with TRBD2. This CDR3 has 15 residues. The germline gives CDR1 SGHTA, CDR2 FQGNSA. With 2 bases clipped from V and 7 bases from J, the junction kept 5 bases outside the gene matches. The CDR3 here is CASSLLAGVRNEQFF. For the CDR3, the DNA is TGTGCCAGCAGCTTACTAGCGGGGGTTAGAAATGAGCAGTTCTTC. The variable domain in full, with the rest retrieved from reference TRBV7-2 and TRBJ2-1, is GAGVSQSPSNKVTEKGKDVELRCDPISGHTALYWYRQSLGQGLEFLIYFQGNSAPDKSGLPSDRFSAERTGGSVSTLTIQRTQQEDSAVYLCASSLLAGVRNEQFFGPGTRLTVL.

V gene TRBV2 combines with J gene TRBJ2-7; a possible D gene is TRBD1 (5 bases). This CDR3 contains 15 residues. Trimming took 4 bases from V and 5 from J, leaving 18 bases between them. Germline CDR1 SNHLY, CDR2 FYNNEI. The CDR3 bases are TGTGCCAGCAGTGTTGGTACAGGTATTCGGGACGAGCAGTACTTC. Protein sequence: CASSVGTGIRDEQYF.

The chain carries TRBV29-1 and TRBJ2-5, with TRBD2 identical over 13 bases. CDR1 and CDR2 (germline): SQVTM, ANQGSEA. Trimming cost V 4 bases and J 7 bases; bases outside gene matches: 6. CDR3 length equals 14 residues. The CDR3 DNA reads TGCAGCGTTGGGACTAGCGGGGGCCAGGGGACCCAGTACTTC. Its protein is CSVGTSGGQGTQYF.

The chain couples TRBV5-1 to TRBJ2-1; 7 bases match TRBD1. The CDR3 spans 15 residues. Trimming at V came to 4 bases and at J to 3 bases, leaving 7 bases not matched to a gene. Germline V gene data show CDR1 as SGHRS and CDR2 as YFSETQ. CDR3 DNA: TGCGCCAGCAGCACGGACAGGTTGAACTACAATGAGCAGTTCTTC. Translation gives CASSTDRLNYNEQFF.

This rearrangement joins TRBV11-2 to TRBJ2-5; TRBD2 matches 13 bases. Germline loops: CDR1 SGHAT, CDR2 FQNNGV. The CDR3 runs to 18 residues. With 2 bases clipped from V and 2 bases from J, the junction kept 8 bases outside the gene matches. Written as DNA, the CDR3 is TGTGCCAGCAGCTTAATCAGAAAGGGACTAGCGGGGCAAGAGACCCAGTACTTC. As protein: CASSLIRKGLAGQETQYF.

The chain recombines TRBV5-1 with TRBJ1-3; 10 bases are a match to TRBD1. The J segment lost 1 base and the V segment lost 5 bases, leaving 6 bases of the junction unmatched. CDR1 is SGHRS and CDR2 is YFSETQ in the germline V gene. CDR3 length: 16 amino acids. CDR3 region: CASSYTGQGSGNTIYF. In nucleotides, the CDR3 is TGCGCCAGCAGTTACACGGGACAGGGGTCTGGAAACACCATATATTTT.

The J gene is TRBJ2-3, the V gene TRBV4-2; 8 bases map to TRBD2. CDR1 is LGHNA, CDR2 YNFKEQ, per germline. The CDR3 totals 17 residues. V gave up 0 bases and J gave up 6 bases; unmatched junction bases: 11. The CDR3 region is CASSQDTSGSRGDTQYF. The CDR3 DNA reads TGTGCCAGCAGCCAAGATACCAGCGGGAGTCGTGGGGATACGCAGTATTTT.

This sequence joins TRBV6-5 and TRBJ2-1, with 8 bases aligning to TRBD2. The CDR3 spans 15 residues. Germline V lookup: CDR1 MNHEY, CDR2 SVGAGI. V lost 6 bases and J lost 4; bases outside the gene matches: 8. The CDR3 region is CASSKAGAEYNEQFF. As DNA, the CDR3 is TGTGCCAGCAGCAAAGCGGGGGCCGAATACAATGAGCAGTTCTTC.

The chain recombines TRBV27 with TRBJ1-1; 9 positions agree with TRBD1. The CDR3 is made up of 15 amino acids. Germline loops: CDR1 MNHEY, CDR2 SMNVEV (reference sequence). The V segment lost 4 bases and the J segment 1 base; nucleotides outside the gene matches: 4. Here the CDR3 reads CASSSGQGRNTEAFF. DNA for the CDR3: TGTGCCAGCAGTTCGGGACAGGGACGGAACACTGAAGCTTTCTTT.

This clone was detected only a few times. The gene calls are TRBV6-6 and TRBJ2-7; 11 bases align to TRBD2. CDR1 MNHNY and CDR2 SVGAGI come from the germline V gene (reference sequence). Losses at the gene ends were 5 bases for V and 4 bases for J; bases not matched to a gene: 19. The length of the CDR3 is 19 residues. CDR3 sequence: CASSPPWTGIAGGLYEQYF. The CDR3 nucleotides read TGTGCCAGCAGTCCACCTTGGACAGGGATAGCGGGGGGGTTGTACGAGCAGTACTTC.

The chain combines TRBV6-6 with TRBJ2-5; tentative D call: TRBD2 (5 bases). Trimming pared 8 bases from V and 3 bases from J, leaving 13 bases between. Germline CDR1 reads MNHNY; CDR2 reads SVGAGI (reference sequence). The CDR3 covers 13 residues. CDR3 residues: CASSNTGKETQYF. DNA for the CDR3: TGTGCCAGCTCGAATACGGGAAAAGAGACCCAGTACTTC.

V and J are TRBV6-2 or TRBV6-3 and TRBJ2-1; unclear D gene. Trimming removed 6 bases from V and 10 bases from J, with 16 bases in between. This CDR3 spans 13 amino acids. In germline, CDR1 is MNHEY, CDR2 SVGEGT. The CDR3 coding sequence is TGTGCCAGCAGCCGTACGCTAGATAGCGAGCAGTTCTTC. Its translation: CASSRTLDSEQFF.

V usage is TRBV30 and J usage is TRBJ2-6; 7 nucleotides match TRBD1. This CDR3 has 15 residues. Germline V gene sequence: CDR1 GTSNPN, CDR2 SVGIG (reference sequence). V was clipped by 6 bases and J by 1 base; unmatched bases: 6. The CDR3 reads CACPRGQSGANVLTF. DNA of the CDR3: TGTGCCTGTCCTAGGGGGCAATCTGGGGCCAACGTCCTGACTTTC.

The J gene is TRBJ1-1, the V gene TRBV6-5; the D is unclear. The V end lost 6 bases, the J end lost 1 base, and 12 bases lay between the germline ends. The CDR3 runs 14 residues. Germline assignment: CDR1 MNHEY and CDR2 SVGAGI. CDR3 sequence: CASSSGLGNTEAFF. Written as DNA, the CDR3 is TGTGCCAGCAGCAGCGGGCTAGGGAACACTGAAGCTTTCTTT.

The chain combines TRBV5-1 with TRBJ1-6; TRBD1 matches at 9 bases. V gave up 3 bases and J gave up 8 bases; unmatched junction bases: 3. The CDR3 loop spans 14 amino acids. Germline V CDR1 and CDR2: SGHRS, YFSETQ. As DNA, the CDR3 is TGCGCCAGCAGCTACCGGGACAGGGATTCACCCCTCCACTTT. It yields the protein CASSYRDRDSPLHF.

The chain employs TRBV18 and TRBJ2-2; 10 positions match TRBD2. Germline values: CDR1 KGHSH, CDR2 LQKENI. Trimming took 3 bases from V and 5 from J; bases not matched to a gene: 3. This CDR3 has 15 amino acids. The CDR3 DNA is TGTGCCAGCTCACCGTCTAGCGGGAGTACCGGGGAGCTGTTTTTT. Protein sequence: CASSPSSGSTGELFF.

The sample holds a few counts of this clone. This chain uses TRBV2 with TRBJ1-6; D possibly corresponds to TRBD1 (5 bases). CDR3 length: 15 amino acids. Trimming left V 4 bases short and J 9 bases short, with 16 bases between. The germline V gene has CDR1 SNHLY and CDR2 FYNNEI. This chain's CDR3 is CASSGQGGAGSPLHF. CDR3 bases: TGTGCCAGCAGTGGGCAGGGAGGGGCCGGTTCACCCCTCCACTTT.